A single sample gave rise to the 7 T cell receptor beta chains below, sequenced in a study of blood T cells in healthy people across ages. It was with a sample-barcoded 5' primer and a J-beta primer mix that a second PCR of roughly 7 to 12 cycles was run. TCRdb recomputed calls from the 5' RACE reads with MiXCR, one row per CDR3 protein. This table has almost 800,000 distinct CDR3 sequences, 58% appearing once. The sample consisted of blood. Receptors were obtained from a young man in good health.

The chain recombines TRBV4-2 with TRBJ2-3; D gene ambiguous. Germline-derived CDR1 and CDR2 are LGHNA and YNFKEQ. The CDR3 contains 16 residues. Trimming removed 4 bases from V and 3 bases from J, with 17 bases in between. The DNA for the CDR3 is TGTGCCAGCAGCCTTAGTCCCCGAACCGGGACAGATACGCAGTATTTT. Protein sequence: CASSLSPRTGTDTQYF.

This clonotype was recorded a few times. V gene TRBV20-1 combines with J gene TRBJ1-1; D is perhaps TRBD1 (5 bases). V lost 6 bases to trimming and J lost 3 bases, with 8 bases between them. Germline V lookup: CDR1 DFQATT, CDR2 SNEGSKA (reference sequence). The CDR3 runs 11 residues. The CDR3 spells CSAVGDTEAFF. The DNA of the CDR3 is TGCAGTGCCGTGGGGGACACTGAAGCTTTCTTT.

As for this clonotype: The junction and the germline gene differ at one end; a read error may be behind it. The chain couples TRBV6-2 or TRBV6-3 to TRBJ1-2; D call uncertain. The CDR3 is 13 residues long. CDR1 and CDR2 (germline): MNHEY, SVGEGT. This CDR3 reads CASTLGGHYGCTF. For the CDR3, the DNA is TGTGCCAGCACCTTGGGAGGCCACTATGGCTGCACCTTC.

The J gene is TRBJ2-1, the V gene TRBV4-3; tentative D call: TRBD1 (6 bases). Trimming left V 8 bases short and J 3 bases short, with 14 bases between. Germline V gene sequence: CDR1 LGHNA, CDR2 YSLEER. CDR3 length equals 14 residues. CDR3 sequence: CASRLRTDYNEQFF. CDR3 DNA: TGCGCCAGCCGACTTCGGACAGACTACAATGAGCAGTTCTTC.

The chain carries TRBV20-1 and TRBJ1-1, with no clear D. Looked up from germline, CDR1 is DFQATT and CDR2 is SNEGSKA (reference sequence). V gave up 3 bases and J gave up 3 bases, with 5 bases separating them. The CDR3 consists of 11 residues. Here the CDR3 reads CSARAYTEAFF. The CDR3 nucleotides read TGCAGTGCTAGGGCTTACACTGAAGCTTTCTTT.

The rearrangement uses TRBV10-3 and TRBJ2-1; possible D gene TRBD2, 6 bases. V lost 4 bases to trimming and J lost 0 bases, with 10 bases between them. CDR1 is ENHRY, CDR2 SYGVKD, per germline. There are 15 residues in the CDR3. CDR3 DNA sequence: TGTGCCATCAGTGGTAGGGAGGTCTCCTACAATGAGCAGTTCTTC. Protein product: CAISGREVSYNEQFF.

The V call is TRBV7-2, the J call TRBJ1-1; D uncertain. The CDR3 length is 11 residues. Trimming left V 5 bases short and J 8 bases short, with 9 bases between. Germline CDR1 and CDR2: SGHTA and FQGNSA. In DNA, the CDR3 is TGTGCCAGCAGCCGTAGGATCGAAGCTTTCTTT. As protein: CASSRRIEAFF.